This passage covers 22 T cell receptor beta chains from one sample sequenced in a study of blood T cell repertoires in COVID-19. Libraries were prepared by immunoSEQ multiplex PCR; TCRdb keeps only in-frame clonotypes and omits some of them. The sample lists 150,000 to 200,000 clones; approximately 85% were seen once. Sequenced input: peripheral blood. Receptor source: a man in his fifties or sixties who had recovered from COVID-19.

The chain has TRBV14 and TRBJ2-1; the match to TRBD2 covers 8 bases. J gave up 11 bases and V 3 bases, and 6 bases lay outside the gene matches. The CDR3 is made up of 13 amino acids. Germline values: CDR1 SGHDN, CDR2 FVKESK. CDR3 in amino acids: CASSHAGGGKQFF. The CDR3 nucleotides are TGTGCCAGCAGCCATGCGGGGGGCGGGAAGCAGTTCTTC.

V is TRBV10-3 and J is TRBJ2-2; D gene uncertain. The CDR3 loop spans 14 amino acids. Germline V lookup: CDR1 ENHRY, CDR2 SYGVKD. Trimming pared 4 bases from V and 2 bases from J, leaving 8 bases between. The CDR3 sequence: CAISVEVNTGELFF. In DNA form, the CDR3 reads TGTGCCATCAGTGTCGAGGTTAACACCGGGGAGCTGTTTTTT.

The chain couples TRBV12-3 or TRBV12-4 to TRBJ2-7; 7 bases agree with TRBD1. The CDR3 loop spans 12 amino acids. The V gene end was trimmed by 7 bases and the J gene end by 3 bases; junction bases not matched to a gene: 3. The CDR3 loop is CASNRGDYEQYF. CDR3 coding DNA: TGTGCCAGCAACAGGGGTGACTACGAGCAGTACTTC.

CDR3 residues: CASSDRGSYNEQFF. CDR3 sequence (DNA): TGTGCCAGCAGTGACAGGGGATCCTACAATGAGCAGTTCTTC. This sequence joins TRBV2 and TRBJ2-1; a weak D match, TRBD1 (6 bases). The ends were cut back, 3 bases at V and 1 base at J, with 7 bases in the middle. The germline gives CDR1 SNHLY, CDR2 FYNNEI. The CDR3 extends over 14 amino acids.

V is TRBV27 and J is TRBJ1-1; 9 nucleotides align to TRBD1. There are 17 residues in the CDR3. Trimming cost V 5 bases and J 0 bases; bases outside gene matches: 10. Per the germline V gene, CDR1 is MNHEY and CDR2 is SMNVEV (reference sequence). CDR3 in amino acids: CASSPRDRVPMNTEAFF. CDR3 sequence (DNA): TGTGCCAGCAGTCCCCGGGACAGGGTACCTATGAACACTGAAGCTTTCTTT.

The J gene is TRBJ2-7, the V gene TRBV15; TRBD1 aligns across 9 bases. V lost 5 bases and J lost 4; bases outside the gene matches: 9. The CDR3 is 15 amino acids. Germline lookup yields CDR1 LNHNV and CDR2 YYDKDF (reference sequence). The CDR3 DNA reads as TGTGCCACCAGCGGGCCGGGACAGGGCGTATACGAGCAGTACTTC. It translates to CATSGPGQGVYEQYF.

CDR3 DNA: TGTGCCAGCAGTGAAGCGCCTGGGGAGGAAAAACTGTTTTTT. Its translation: CASSEAPGEEKLFF. This chain connects TRBV2 to TRBJ1-4; no definite D call. V lost 0 bases and J 8 bases, leaving 10 bases between the germline ends. CDR3 length equals 14 residues. Germline CDR1 reads SNHLY; CDR2 reads FYNNEI.

V and J are TRBV28 and TRBJ1-6; D is unresolved. V was shortened by 5 bases and J by 0 bases, with 5 bases between the two germline ends. Germline CDR1 is MDHEN and CDR2 is SYDVKM. The CDR3 totals 14 residues. Written as DNA, the CDR3 is TGTGCCAGCAGTGATAGCTCCTATAATTCACCCCTCCACTTT. Protein sequence: CASSDSSYNSPLHF.

The chain uses TRBV18 and TRBJ1-6; no firm D call. The V gene lost 2 bases and the J gene lost 0 bases, with 11 bases spanning the gap. The CDR3 has 17 amino acids. Germline CDR1 KGHSH, CDR2 LQKENI. CDR3 nucleotide sequence: TGTGCCAGCTCACCAAACCCGGGTAGCTCCTATAATTCACCCCTCCACTTT. Protein product: CASSPNPGSSYNSPLHF.

The rearrangement joins TRBV6-6 to TRBJ1-3; 7 bases map to TRBD1. CDR1 and CDR2 from the germline V gene are MNHNY and SVGAGI (reference sequence). This CDR3 is built from 15 residues. Losses at the gene ends were 4 bases for V and 4 bases for J; bases not matched to a gene: 7. The CDR3 region is CASSFETGSGNTIYF. The CDR3 nucleotides read TGTGCCAGCAGTTTTGAGACAGGGTCCGGAAACACCATATATTTT.

This chain uses TRBV5-4 with TRBJ1-6; weak D call: TRBD1 (5 bases). Trimming stripped 0 bases from V and 3 bases from J, with 13 bases between. Germline CDR1 and CDR2: SGHNT and YYREEE (reference sequence). The CDR3 totals 17 residues. CDR3 DNA sequence: TGTGCCAGCAGCTTGGGGGGGGAATCCGGCTATAATTCACCCCTCCACTTT. Amino acids: CASSLGGESGYNSPLHF.

The chain recombines TRBV6-5 with TRBJ1-2, with D possibly being TRBD1 (6 bases). Germline CDR1 MNHEY, CDR2 SVGAGI. The CDR3 totals 16 residues. The V end was cut by 0 bases, the J end by 1 base, with 12 bases between. In DNA, the CDR3 is TGTGCCAGCAGTTACTCAGGGGGGGGGCTTAACTATGGCTACACCTTC. This codes for CASSYSGGGLNYGYTF.

The V gene is TRBV7-3, the J gene TRBJ1-1, with D perhaps TRBD1 (5 bases). In germline, CDR1 is SGHTA, CDR2 FQGTGA. The length of the CDR3 is 14 residues. Trimming stripped 5 bases from V and 3 bases from J, with 13 bases between. The DNA of the CDR3 is TGTGCCAGCAGCCACGACGGGGGGTACACTGAAGCTTTCTTT. Its protein product is CASSHDGGYTEAFF.

This clone occurred once. The chain carries TRBV24-1 and TRBJ2-3, with TRBD2 as a possible D gene (8 bases). The CDR3 covers 19 residues. Looked up from germline, CDR1 is KGHDR and CDR2 is SFDVKD. V was pared by 3 bases and J by 0 bases, with 21 bases between. CDR3 DNA sequence: TGTGCCACCAGTGATACAGACAGGGCCAGCGGGGGAAGCACAGATACGCAGTATTTT. Translated, it gives CATSDTDRASGGSTDTQYF.

This chain joins TRBV11-2 and TRBJ2-5; 8 nucleotides align to TRBD1. CDR1 is SGHAT, CDR2 FQNNGV, per germline. The CDR3 covers 15 residues. J lost 5 bases, V lost 3 bases, and 8 bases had no gene match. The CDR3 here is CASSFGPSGGETQYF. The CDR3 coding sequence is TGTGCCAGCAGCTTCGGTCCGTCAGGGGGCGAGACCCAGTACTTC. Full variable domain (rest looked up from reference TRBV11-2 and TRBJ2-5): EAGVAQSPRYKIIEKRQSVAFWCNPISGHATLYWYQQILGQGPKLLIQFQNNGVVDDSQLPKDRFSAERLKGVDSTLKIQPAKLEDSAVYLCASSFGPSGGETQYFGPGTRLLVL.

V gene TRBV4-2 combines with J gene TRBJ2-2; 13 bases are shared with TRBD2. The length of the CDR3 is 18 residues. Germline trimming cut 4 bases from V and 7 bases from J; bases unmatched to any gene: 12. In germline, CDR1 is LGHNA, CDR2 YNFKEQ. CDR3 DNA sequence: TGTGCCAGCAGCCGAGAGGAGACTAGCGGGGGGTCTGGCGGGGAGCTGTTTTTT. Its protein product is CASSREETSGGSGGELFF.

The genes are TRBV18 and TRBJ2-1; 12 nucleotides match TRBD2. The CDR3 totals 16 residues. V shed 5 bases and J 6 bases; nucleotides not matched to a gene: 8. The germline CDR1 and CDR2 sequences are KGHSH and LQKENI. CDR3: CASSSPGLAGLNEQFF. In DNA, the CDR3 is TGTGCCAGCTCATCCCCGGGACTAGCGGGTCTCAATGAGCAGTTCTTC. Full variable domain (rest looked up from reference TRBV18 and TRBJ2-1): NAGVMQNPRHLVRRRGQEARLRCSPMKGHSHVYWYRQLPEEGLKFMVYLQKENIIDESGMPKERFSAEFPKEGPSILRIQQVVRGDSAAYFCASSSPGLAGLNEQFFGPGTRLTVL.

The chain links TRBV6-2 or TRBV6-3 to TRBJ2-3, with 13 positions matching TRBD2. The CDR3 consists of 15 residues. The trim removed 6 bases at V and 3 bases at J, leaving 3 bases unmatched. The germline gives CDR1 MNHEY, CDR2 SVGEGT. This CDR3 is CASSSGLAGTDTQYF. CDR3 nucleotide sequence: TGTGCCAGCAGCTCGGGACTAGCGGGGACAGATACGCAGTATTTT.

V usage is TRBV5-6 and J usage is TRBJ1-6; D perhaps matches TRBD1 (5 bases). V was pared by 0 bases and J by 5 bases, with 6 bases between. The CDR3 runs 14 residues. From germline, CDR1 is SGHDT and CDR2 YYEEEE. As DNA, the CDR3 is TGTGCCAGCAGCTTGGACAGGAATAATTCACCCCTCCACTTT. Amino acids: CASSLDRNNSPLHF. Variable domain in full (rest from reference TRBV5-6 and TRBJ1-6): DAGVTQSPTHLIKTRGQQVTLRCSPKSGHDTVSWYQQALGQGPQFIFQYYEEEERQRGNFPDRFSGHQFPNYSSELNVNALLLGDSALYLCASSLDRNNSPLHFGNGTRLTVT.

The CDR3 region is CASSLTGQGTDTQYF. DNA of the CDR3: TGTGCCAGCAGCTTAACGGGACAGGGCACAGATACGCAGTATTTT. The rearrangement links TRBV7-9 to TRBJ2-3, with 8 bases lining up with TRBD1. CDR3 length equals 15 residues. Germline CDR1 SEHNR, CDR2 FQNEAQ (reference sequence). The J segment lost 1 base and the V segment lost 2 bases, leaving 2 bases of the junction unmatched.

Of note for this clone: The sample has other DNA sequences that encode this CDR3 too. The rearrangement uses TRBV12-3 or TRBV12-4 and TRBJ1-2, with D tentatively TRBD1 (5 bases). V lost 6 bases and J lost 7, with 12 bases in between. This CDR3 has 12 residues. The CDR3 coding sequence is TGTGCCAGCAGCCCCGGAGGGGTTGGCTACACCTTC. Translated, it gives CASSPGGVGYTF.

The V and J genes are TRBV19 and TRBJ2-1, with D tentatively TRBD1 (5 bases). Between the trimmed V and J ends, which lost 5 bases and 5 bases, there was a span of 25 bases. CDR3 length equals 18 residues. The germline gives CDR1 LNHDA, CDR2 SQIVND (reference sequence). The DNA of the CDR3 is TGTGCCAGTAGTTACCGAAGTTTCGACAGTAACTCAAACAATGAGCAGTTCTTC. Encoded protein: CASSYRSFDSNSNNEQFF.